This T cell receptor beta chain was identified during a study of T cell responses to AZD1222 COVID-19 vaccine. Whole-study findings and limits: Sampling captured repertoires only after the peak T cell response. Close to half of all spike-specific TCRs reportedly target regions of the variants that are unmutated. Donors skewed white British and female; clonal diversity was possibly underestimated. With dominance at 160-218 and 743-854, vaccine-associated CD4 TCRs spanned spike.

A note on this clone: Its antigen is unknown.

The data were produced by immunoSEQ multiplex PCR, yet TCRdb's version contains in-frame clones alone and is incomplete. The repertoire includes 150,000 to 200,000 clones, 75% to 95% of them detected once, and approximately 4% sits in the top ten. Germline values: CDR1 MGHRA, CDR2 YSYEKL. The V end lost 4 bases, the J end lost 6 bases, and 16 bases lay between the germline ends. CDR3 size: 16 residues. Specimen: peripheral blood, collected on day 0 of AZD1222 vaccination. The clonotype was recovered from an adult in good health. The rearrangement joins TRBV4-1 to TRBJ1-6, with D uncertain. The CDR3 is CASSLSSGIRNSPLHF. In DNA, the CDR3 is TGCGCCAGCAGCCTAAGCTCGGGTATCCGTAATTCACCCCTCCACTTT.